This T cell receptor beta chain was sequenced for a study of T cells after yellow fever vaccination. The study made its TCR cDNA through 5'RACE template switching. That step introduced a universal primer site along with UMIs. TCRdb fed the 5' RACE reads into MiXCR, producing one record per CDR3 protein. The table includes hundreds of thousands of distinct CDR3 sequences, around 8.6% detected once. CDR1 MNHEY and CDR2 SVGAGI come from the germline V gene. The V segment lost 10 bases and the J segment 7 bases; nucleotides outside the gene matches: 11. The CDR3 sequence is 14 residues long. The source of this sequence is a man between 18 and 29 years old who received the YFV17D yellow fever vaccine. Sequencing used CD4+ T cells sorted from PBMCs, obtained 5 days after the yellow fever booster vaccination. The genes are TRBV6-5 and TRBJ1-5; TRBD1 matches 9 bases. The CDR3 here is CATSGDRVGQPQHF. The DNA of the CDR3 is TGTGCCACCTCGGGGGACAGGGTGGGACAGCCCCAGCATTTT.